This T cell receptor beta chain is from a study of blood T cell repertoires in COVID-19. Study background: COVID-19 samples collected from the United States, Italy and Spain covered acute and convalescent phases. Sources were T cells, B-cell-depleted T cells, or PBMCs; the material itself was cDNA or gDNA.

This CDR3 region has 17 residues. Germline CDR1 is MNHNS and CDR2 is SASEGT. V was shortened by 0 bases and J by 6 bases, with 17 bases between the two germline ends. Profiled with immunoSEQ multiplex PCR; TCRdb holds only in-frame clones, not every one. This sample yields fewer than 45,000 clones, of which roughly 84% are seen a single time; under 35% belongs to the top ten. The chain carries TRBV6-1 and TRBJ2-2; D call uncertain. The specimen sequenced was peripheral blood. The receptor's source is an elderly woman with acute or convalescent COVID-19. The CDR3 DNA is TGTGCCAGCAGTGAAGCTTTTCGGATCTCAGGCGCCGGGGAGCTGTTTTTT. This gives the protein CASSEAFRISGAGELFF.